The rows below give T cell receptor beta chains drawn from one sample of a study of cytomegalovirus exposure and HLA in healthy donors. Using immunoSEQ multiplex PCR, the repertoire was profiled, and TCRdb retains in-frame clones only, with some absent. This sample yields approximately 130,000 clones, of which more than 75% are seen a single time; more than 4% belongs to the top ten. The sample consisted of PBMCs. The origin of the receptors is a woman in her 30s in good health and CMV-seronegative. The CDR3 runs from the conserved cysteine through the conserved F or W. The order of the fields is J gene, V gene, CDR3 protein.

TRBJ2-1	TRBV2	CASSEAWTGAANEQFF
TRBJ1-5	TRBV6-6	CASSPGQLNQPQHF
TRBJ1-5	TRBV6-4	CASTDEAQGNQPQHF
TRBJ2-7	TRBV28	CASSSITGEQYF
TRBJ2-4	TRBV29-1	CSVVILGLAKNIQYF
TRBJ2-5	TRBV4-3	CASSQGPVAGGQETQYF
TRBJ1-1	TRBV7-2	CASSLGTVNTEAFF
TRBJ2-3	TRBV5-4	CASSLGTLIIGGSTDTQYF
TRBJ1-3	TRBV5-1	CASSIIRTEGNTIYF
TRBJ1-1	TRBV19	CASSIDPATGEAFF
TRBJ1-2	TRBV28	CASSLELGQKPGYTF
TRBJ1-1	TRBV5-1	CASSLQGQPRTEAFF
TRBJ2-3	TRBV29-1	CSVEEYLTGALTDTQYF
TRBJ2-3	TRBV9	CASSVGGSGSTDTQYF
TRBJ2-7	TRBV4-3	CASSQGLGSYEQYF
TRBJ2-7	TRBV7-9	CASSLGVGTGLGEQYF
TRBJ1-5	TRBV7-2	CASSLVPGEGQPQHF
TRBJ2-1	TRBV19	CASSMGSGGNEQFF
TRBJ1-3	TRBV19	CASSIPGRNTIYF
TRBJ1-1	TRBV29-1	CSVGGGSAEAFF
TRBJ1-1	TRBV27	CASSLLRSWNTEAFF
TRBJ1-6	TRBV6-5	CASRGGYYNSPLHF
TRBJ2-2	TRBV29-1	CSVEQGLNTGELFF
TRBJ2-1	TRBV18	CASSRGQGAVEQFF
TRBJ2-1	TRBV5-1	CASSLIDNEQFF
TRBJ2-7	TRBV28	CASNERKSSYEQYF
TRBJ1-6	TRBV5-6	CASSLAQPNSPLHF
TRBJ1-2	TRBV6-5	CASSYHDRGRVYGYTF
.	TRBV5-1	CASSPDRENYEQYF
TRBJ2-1	TRBV27	CASSLQGYNEQFF
TRBJ1-1	TRBV10-3	CAISPGDTEAFF
TRBJ2-1	TRBV9	CASSSSGTDYNEQFF
TRBJ2-3	TRBV6-5	CASSYSPPPGDTQYF
TRBJ2-7	TRBV7-2	CASSPRTGGYEQYF
TRBJ1-5	TRBV30	CAWSALGTGRNQPQHF
TRBJ2-1	TRBV11-2	CASSFTGVNEQFF
TRBJ2-1	TRBV13	CASNLDGGNEQFF
TRBJ1-2	TRBV19	CATFEQGIYGYTF
TRBJ1-2	TRBV30	CAWSVGGPNGYTF
TRBJ2-7	TRBV5-1	CASSLAGGGNYEQYF
TRBJ2-1	TRBV27	CASSYGGYNEQFF
TRBJ1-1	TRBV5-1	CASSTGQGMNTEAFF
TRBJ2-7	TRBV5-8	CATSRDRSYEQYF
TRBJ1-1	TRBV11-2	CASSAWTGKNTEAFF
TRBJ1-3	TRBV2	CASSDLDRTSGNTIYF
TRBJ1-2	TRBV2	CASTDRNYGYTF
TRBJ2-2	TRBV21-1	CASSLEPPGRKTGELFF
TRBJ1-5	TRBV28	CAGGGAGGSGSNQPQHF
TRBJ1-4	TRBV18	CASSHVDRATNEKLFF
TRBJ1-4	TRBV7-9	CASSHPKAGQGERLFF
TRBJ2-7	TRBV28	CASRPRVGGKNEQYF
TRBJ2-3	TRBV6-6	CASTKRGRLLTDTQYF